This T cell receptor (beta chain) was documented in a study of blood T cell repertoires in COVID-19. The data were produced by immunoSEQ multiplex PCR, yet TCRdb's version contains in-frame clones alone and is incomplete. The sample includes roughly 140,000 clones, roughly 84% of them seen just once. This CDR3 region has 15 residues. Trimming shortened V by 0 bases and J by 8 bases, and 12 bases separated the two germline ends. Germline V gives CDR1 SGHKS, CDR2 YYEKEE (reference sequence). The clonotype was recovered from a woman aged 60 to 75 with COVID-19, enrolled during active disease. What was sequenced was peripheral blood. This chain uses TRBV5-5 with TRBJ1-6; D is ambiguous. Written as DNA, the CDR3 is TGTGCCAGCAGCTTGGGACACGGAAGTTATTCACCCCTCCACTTT. Protein: CASSLGHGSYSPLHF.